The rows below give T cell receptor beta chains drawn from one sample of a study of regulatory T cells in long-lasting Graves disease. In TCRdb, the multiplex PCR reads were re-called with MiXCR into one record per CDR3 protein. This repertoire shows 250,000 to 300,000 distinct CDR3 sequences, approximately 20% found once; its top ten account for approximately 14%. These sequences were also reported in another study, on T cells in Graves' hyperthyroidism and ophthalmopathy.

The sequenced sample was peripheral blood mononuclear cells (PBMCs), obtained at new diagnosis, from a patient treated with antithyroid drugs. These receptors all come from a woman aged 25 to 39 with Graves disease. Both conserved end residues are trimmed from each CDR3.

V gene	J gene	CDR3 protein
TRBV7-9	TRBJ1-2	ASSLGPGQESNYGYT
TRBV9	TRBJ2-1	AGSSGPGNEQF
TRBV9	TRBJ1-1	ASSVVPVPSTEAF
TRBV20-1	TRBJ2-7	SARDAGDPYEQY
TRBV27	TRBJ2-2	ASTEQGSRTGELF
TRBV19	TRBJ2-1	ASSVSGQGVNEQF
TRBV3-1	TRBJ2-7	ASSPRGVSYEQY
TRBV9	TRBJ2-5	ASSEGQRGTQY
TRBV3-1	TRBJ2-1	ASSQVSSGGSPLEQF
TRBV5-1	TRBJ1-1	ASSLAAGRVNTEAF
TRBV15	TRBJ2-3	ATSRSAATSVSTDTQY
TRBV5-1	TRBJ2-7	ASSFDPDGGLATGEQY
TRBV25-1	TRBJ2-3	ASSESSLAGGKSTDTQY
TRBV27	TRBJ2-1	ASSFRLAGAQDEQL
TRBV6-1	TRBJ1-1	ASSRQGQAF
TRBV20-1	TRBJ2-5	SATTSGGAGETQY
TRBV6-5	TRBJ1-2	ASSYSTRTPSNYGYT
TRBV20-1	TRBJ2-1	SASGGGNEQF
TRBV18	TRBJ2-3	ASSPPGAAGDTQY
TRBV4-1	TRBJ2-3	ASSQDQGGVDPDTQY
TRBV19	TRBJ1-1	ASSSTTNTEAF
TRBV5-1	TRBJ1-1	ASSLLTGGLNTEAF
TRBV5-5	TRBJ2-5	ASSLGTGQETQY
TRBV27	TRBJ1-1	ASSRQGRDTEAF
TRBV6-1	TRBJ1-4	ASSEAHGFGEKLF
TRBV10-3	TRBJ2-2	AISPGQGNTGELF
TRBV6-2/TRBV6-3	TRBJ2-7	ASEGSESYEQY
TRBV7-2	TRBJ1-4	ASSPGPNRGSEKLF
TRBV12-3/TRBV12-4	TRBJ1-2	ASSRTGLHGYT
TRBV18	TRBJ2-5	ASSPNLQGYETQY
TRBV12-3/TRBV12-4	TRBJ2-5	ASRDWGETQY
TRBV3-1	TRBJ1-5	ANSQGGADSQPQH
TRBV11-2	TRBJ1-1	ASSLRQYMNTEAF
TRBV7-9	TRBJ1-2	ASSSDASGYT
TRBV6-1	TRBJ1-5	ASRPNEGYQPQH
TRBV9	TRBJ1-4	ASSVGQGGTNEKLF
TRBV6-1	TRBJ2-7	ASSRQGSRYEQY
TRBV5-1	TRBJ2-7	ASSRGGWFNEQY
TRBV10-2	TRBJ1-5	ASSEYYQPQH
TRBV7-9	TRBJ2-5	ASSFSPREETQY
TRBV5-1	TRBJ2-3	ASSLPGQGTTSTDTQY
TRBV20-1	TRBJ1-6	SAIRQGNSPLH
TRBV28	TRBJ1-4	ASARDRANEKLF
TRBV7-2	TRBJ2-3	ASSLAGHPSVDTQY
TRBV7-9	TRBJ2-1	ASTSLVGANEQF
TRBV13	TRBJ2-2	ASSKRTGTGAPGELF
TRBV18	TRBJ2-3	ASSPMVTDTQY
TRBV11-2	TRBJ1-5	ASSSQGQPQH
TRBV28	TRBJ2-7	ASSLLGRSYEQY
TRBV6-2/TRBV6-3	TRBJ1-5	ASSYSRLRRDFKPQH
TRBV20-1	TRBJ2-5	SAPNVGGETGETQY
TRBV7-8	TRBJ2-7	ASSIGPSGYEQY
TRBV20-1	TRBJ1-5	SASKIGFRLDQPQH
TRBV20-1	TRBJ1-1	SARGSTTLNTEAF
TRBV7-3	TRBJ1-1	ASSHRPGMNTEAF
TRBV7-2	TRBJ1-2	ASSLMDRGYGYT
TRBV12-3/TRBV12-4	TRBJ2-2	ASSFPMNTGELF